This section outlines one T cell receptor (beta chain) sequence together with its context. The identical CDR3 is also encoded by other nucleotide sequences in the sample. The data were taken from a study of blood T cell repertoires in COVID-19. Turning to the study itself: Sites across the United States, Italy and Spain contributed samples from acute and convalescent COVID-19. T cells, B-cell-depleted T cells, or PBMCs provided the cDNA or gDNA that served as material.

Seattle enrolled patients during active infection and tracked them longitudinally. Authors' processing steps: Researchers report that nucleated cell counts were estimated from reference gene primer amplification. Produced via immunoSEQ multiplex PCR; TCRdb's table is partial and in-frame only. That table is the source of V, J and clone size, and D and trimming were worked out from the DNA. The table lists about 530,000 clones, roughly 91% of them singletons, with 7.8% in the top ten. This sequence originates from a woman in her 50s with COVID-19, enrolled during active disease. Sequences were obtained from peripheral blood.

CDR3 in amino acids: CASSLVLTGGYGYTF. The CDR3 DNA follows: TGTGCCAGCAGCTTAGTCTTGACGGGGGGCTATGGCTACACCTTC. J is TRBJ1-2 and V is TRBV7-9; D may be TRBD1 (5 bases). Trimming shortened V by 1 base and J by 4 bases, and 13 bases separated the two germline ends. Germline values: CDR1 SEHNR, CDR2 FQNEAQ (reference sequence). The CDR3 has 15 residues.